The rows below give T cell receptor beta chains drawn from one sample of a study of blood T cells in healthy people across ages. TCRdb ran MiXCR on the 5' RACE reads and lists one entry per CDR3 protein. The sample lists roughly 1,300,000 distinct CDR3 sequences, approximately 59% occurring once. What was sequenced was blood. Receptor source: a man between 18 and 35 years old in good health. Both conserved end residues are part of each CDR3. Fields, in order: CDR3 protein, V gene, J gene, D gene. D genes are given only for firm matches.

CDR3: CASNYRSGYQETQYF; V: TRBV25-1; J: TRBJ2-5; D: NA
CDR3: CASSVPLGPEKETQYF; V: TRBV2; J: TRBJ2-5; D: NA
CDR3: CSATGNPNYGYTF; V: TRBV20-1; J: TRBJ1-2; D: NA
CDR3: CASSDWKTQYF; V: TRBV27; J: NA; D: NA
CDR3: CASSLNFAYEQYF; V: TRBV7-2; J: TRBJ2-7; D: NA
CDR3: CASRYTSSPFF; V: TRBV7-2; J: TRBJ2-1; D: NA
CDR3: CASSVGSAKNIQYF; V: TRBV9; J: TRBJ2-4; D: NA
CDR3: CASSVALGLADTDTQYF; V: TRBV9; J: TRBJ2-3; D: TRBD2
CDR3: CASSLAPGTGEDNEQFF; V: TRBV7-7; J: TRBJ2-1; D: TRBD1
CDR3: CSVELADMNEQFF; V: TRBV20-1; J: TRBJ2-1; D: TRBD2
CDR3: CASSSWGDLYEQYF; V: TRBV6-2/TRBV6-3; J: NA; D: NA
CDR3: CASSEISDRMAYEQYF; V: TRBV6-1; J: NA; D: TRBD1
CDR3: CASRPRTSGDSVKADTQYF; V: TRBV11-1; J: TRBJ2-3; D: TRBD2
CDR3: CASRPGGRPDTQYF; V: TRBV27; J: TRBJ2-3; D: TRBD2
CDR3: CSASSGVYQETQYF; V: TRBV20-1; J: TRBJ2-5; D: NA
CDR3: CASSVGTGEGTDTQYF; V: TRBV9; J: TRBJ2-3; D: NA
CDR3: CASSLLSAYGQYF; V: TRBV28; J: TRBJ2-7; D: NA
CDR3: CASSYSSGREEDNEQYF; V: TRBV6-5; J: NA; D: TRBD2
CDR3: CASSYPFGTGSYEQYF; V: TRBV28; J: TRBJ2-7; D: TRBD1
CDR3: CASSTRGTDNEQFF; V: TRBV18; J: TRBJ2-1; D: TRBD1
CDR3: CASFRDFSYNEQFF; V: TRBV6-1; J: TRBJ2-1; D: NA
CDR3: CASSRNNLPTGAGANVLTF; V: TRBV7-8; J: TRBJ2-6; D: TRBD1
CDR3: CASGLVDGGSYEQYF; V: TRBV12-5; J: TRBJ2-7; D: NA
CDR3: CSATVGRDRHHEQYF; V: TRBV20-1; J: TRBJ2-7; D: TRBD1
CDR3: CASTQDRLRDQPQHF; V: TRBV12-3/TRBV12-4; J: TRBJ1-5; D: TRBD1
CDR3: CASSPQRGGETQYF; V: TRBV7-8; J: TRBJ2-5; D: NA
CDR3: CASSPPGIDGYTF; V: TRBV4-1; J: TRBJ1-2; D: NA